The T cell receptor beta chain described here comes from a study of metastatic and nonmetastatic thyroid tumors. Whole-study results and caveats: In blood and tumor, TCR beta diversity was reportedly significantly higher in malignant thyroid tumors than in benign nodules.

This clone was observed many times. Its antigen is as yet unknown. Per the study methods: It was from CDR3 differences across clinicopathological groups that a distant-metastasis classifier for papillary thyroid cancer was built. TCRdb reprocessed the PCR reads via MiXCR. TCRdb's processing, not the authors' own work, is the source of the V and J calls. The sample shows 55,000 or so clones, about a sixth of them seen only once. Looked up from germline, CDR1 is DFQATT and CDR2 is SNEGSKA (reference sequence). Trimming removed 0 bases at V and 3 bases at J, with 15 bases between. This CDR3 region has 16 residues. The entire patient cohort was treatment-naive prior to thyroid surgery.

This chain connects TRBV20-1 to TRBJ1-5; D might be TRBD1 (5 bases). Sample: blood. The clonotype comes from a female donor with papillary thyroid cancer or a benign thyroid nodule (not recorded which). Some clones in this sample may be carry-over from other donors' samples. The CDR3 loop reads CSARDPRGGLNQPQHF. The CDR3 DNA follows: TGCAGTGCTAGAGATCCTAGGGGAGGGCTCAATCAGCCCCAGCATTTT.